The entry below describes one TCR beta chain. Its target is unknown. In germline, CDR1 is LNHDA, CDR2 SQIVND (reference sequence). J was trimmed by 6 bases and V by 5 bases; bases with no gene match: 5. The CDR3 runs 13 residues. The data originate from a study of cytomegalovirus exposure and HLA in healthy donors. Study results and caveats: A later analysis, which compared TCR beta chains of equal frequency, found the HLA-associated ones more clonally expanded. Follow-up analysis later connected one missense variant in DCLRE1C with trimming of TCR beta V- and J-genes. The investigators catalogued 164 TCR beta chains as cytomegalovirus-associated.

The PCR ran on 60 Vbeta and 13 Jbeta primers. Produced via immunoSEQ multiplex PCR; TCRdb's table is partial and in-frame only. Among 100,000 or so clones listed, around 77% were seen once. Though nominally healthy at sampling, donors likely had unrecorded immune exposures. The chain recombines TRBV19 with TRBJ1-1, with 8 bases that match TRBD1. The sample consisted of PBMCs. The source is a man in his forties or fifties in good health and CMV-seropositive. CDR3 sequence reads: CASSPQGGSEAFF. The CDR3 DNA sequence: TGTGCCAGTAGTCCACAGGGGGGCTCTGAAGCTTTCTTT.